A single count supports the clone carrying this T cell receptor (beta chain). This sample was taken from a study of graft-versus-host responses after intestinal transplantation. Repertoires were generated with immunoSEQ multiplex PCR, while TCRdb's copy carries only in-frame clones and drops some. The sample includes under 20,000 clones, roughly nine tenths of them seen just once. V was trimmed by 4 bases and J by 2 bases, leaving 12 bases between them. CDR3 size: 15 residues. The V gene's germline CDR1 is SGDLS and CDR2 YYNGEE. This TCR came from a human patient who received an intestinal transplant, so some T cells may come from the graft donor. The J gene is TRBJ2-2, the V gene TRBV9; D perhaps matches TRBD1 (5 bases). Sequenced here: PBMCs, sampled approximately 220 days after intestinal transplant. CDR3 coding DNA: TGTGCCAGCAGCTCAAGGGGAATCAACACCGGGGAGCTGTTTTTT. Its protein product is CASSSRGINTGELFF.